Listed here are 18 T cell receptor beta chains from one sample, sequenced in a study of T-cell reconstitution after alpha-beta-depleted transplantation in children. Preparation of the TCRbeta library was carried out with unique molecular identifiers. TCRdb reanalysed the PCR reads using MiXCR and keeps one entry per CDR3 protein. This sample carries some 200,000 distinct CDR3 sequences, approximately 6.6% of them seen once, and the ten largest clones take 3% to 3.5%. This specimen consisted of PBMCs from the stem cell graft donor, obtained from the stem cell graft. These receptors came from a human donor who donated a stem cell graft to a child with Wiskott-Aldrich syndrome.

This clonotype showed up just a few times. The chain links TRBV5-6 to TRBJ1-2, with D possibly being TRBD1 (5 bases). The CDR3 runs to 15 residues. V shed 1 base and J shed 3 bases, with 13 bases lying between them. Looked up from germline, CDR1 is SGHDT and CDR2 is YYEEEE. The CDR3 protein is CASSLTQAIYYGYTF. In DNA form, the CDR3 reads TGTGCCAGCAGCTTGACACAGGCTATATACTATGGCTACACCTTC.

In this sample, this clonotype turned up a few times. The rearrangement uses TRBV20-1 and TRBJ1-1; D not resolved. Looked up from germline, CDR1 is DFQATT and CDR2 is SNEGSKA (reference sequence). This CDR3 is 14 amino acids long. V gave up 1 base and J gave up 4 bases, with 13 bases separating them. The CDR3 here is CSARVEFGSTEAFF. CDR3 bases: TGCAGTGCTAGAGTCGAATTCGGGAGCACTGAAGCTTTCTTT.

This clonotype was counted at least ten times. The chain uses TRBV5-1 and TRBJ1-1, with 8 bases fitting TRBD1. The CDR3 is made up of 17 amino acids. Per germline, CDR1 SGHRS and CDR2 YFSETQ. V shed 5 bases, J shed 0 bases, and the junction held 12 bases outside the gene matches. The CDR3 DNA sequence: TGCGCCAGCAGTAATCCGGACAGGGATCCGATGAACACTGAAGCTTTCTTT. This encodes CASSNPDRDPMNTEAFF. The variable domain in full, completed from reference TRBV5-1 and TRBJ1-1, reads KAGVTQTPRYLIKTRGQQVTLSCSPISGHRSVSWYQQTPGQGLQFLFEYFSETQRNKGNFPGRFSGRQFSNSRSEMNVSTLELGDSALYLCASSNPDRDPMNTEAFFGQGTRLTVV.

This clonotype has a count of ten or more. The CDR3 DNA reads TGTGCCAGCACTCGGTCCCGAACGGGGGATAAGTATGGCTACACCTTC. Amino acid sequence: CASTRSRTGDKYGYTF. The V and J genes are TRBV25-1 and TRBJ1-2; D is possibly TRBD1 (5 bases). The CDR3 consists of 16 residues. The germline V gene has CDR1 MGHDK and CDR2 SYGVNS. Between the trimmed V and J ends, which lost 7 bases and 5 bases, there was a span of 23 bases.

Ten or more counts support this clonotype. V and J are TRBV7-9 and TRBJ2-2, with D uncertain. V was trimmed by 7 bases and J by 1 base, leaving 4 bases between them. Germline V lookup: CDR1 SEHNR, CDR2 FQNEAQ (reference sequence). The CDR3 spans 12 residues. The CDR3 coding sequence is TGTGCCAGCAACAGGAACACCGGGGAGCTGTTTTTT. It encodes CASNRNTGELFF.

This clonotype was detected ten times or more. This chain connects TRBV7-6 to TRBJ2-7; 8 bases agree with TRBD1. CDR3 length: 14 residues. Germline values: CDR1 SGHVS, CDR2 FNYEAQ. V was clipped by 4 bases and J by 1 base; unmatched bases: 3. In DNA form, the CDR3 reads TGTGCCAGCAGCTACGACAGGGGATCCTACGAGCAGTACTTC. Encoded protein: CASSYDRGSYEQYF.

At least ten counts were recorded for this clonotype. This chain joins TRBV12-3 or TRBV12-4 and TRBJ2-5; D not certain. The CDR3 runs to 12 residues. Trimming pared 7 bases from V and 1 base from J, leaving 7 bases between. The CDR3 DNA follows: TGTGCCAGCAAGGGCGGCCAAGAGACCCAGTACTTC. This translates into CASKGGQETQYF.

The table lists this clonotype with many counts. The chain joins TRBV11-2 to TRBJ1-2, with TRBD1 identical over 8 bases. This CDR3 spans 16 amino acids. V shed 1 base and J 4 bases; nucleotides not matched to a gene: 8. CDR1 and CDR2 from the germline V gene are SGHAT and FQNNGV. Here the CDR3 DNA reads TGTGCCAGCAGCTTAGCCTGGGCAGGGGGCCTCTATGGCTACACCTTC. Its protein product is CASSLAWAGGLYGYTF.

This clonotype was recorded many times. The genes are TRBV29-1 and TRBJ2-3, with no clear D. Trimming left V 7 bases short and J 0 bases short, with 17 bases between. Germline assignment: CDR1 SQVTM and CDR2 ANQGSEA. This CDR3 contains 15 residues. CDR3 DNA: TGCAGCGCCATCCCTCAAGGGAAGAGCACAGATACGCAGTATTTT. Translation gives CSAIPQGKSTDTQYF.

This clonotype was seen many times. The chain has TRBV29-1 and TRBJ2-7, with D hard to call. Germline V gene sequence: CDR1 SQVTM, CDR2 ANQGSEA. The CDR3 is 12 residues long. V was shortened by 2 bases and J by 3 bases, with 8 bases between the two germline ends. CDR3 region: CSVELLNYEQYF. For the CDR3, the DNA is TGCAGCGTTGAACTATTAAACTACGAGCAGTACTTC.

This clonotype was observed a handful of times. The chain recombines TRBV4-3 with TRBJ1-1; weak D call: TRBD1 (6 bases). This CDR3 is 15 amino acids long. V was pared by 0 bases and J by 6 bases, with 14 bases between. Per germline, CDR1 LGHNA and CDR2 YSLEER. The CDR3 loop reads CASSQDLGGGSEAFF. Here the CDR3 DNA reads TGCGCCAGCAGCCAAGATCTTGGTGGGGGCTCTGAAGCTTTCTTT.

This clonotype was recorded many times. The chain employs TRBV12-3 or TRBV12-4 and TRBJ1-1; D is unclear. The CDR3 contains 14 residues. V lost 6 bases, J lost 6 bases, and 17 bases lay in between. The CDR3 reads CASRLAWRSPEAFF. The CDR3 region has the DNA TGTGCCAGCAGGTTGGCCTGGCGCTCTCCTGAAGCTTTCTTT.

CDR3 sequence (DNA): TGCAGCGTCTTCGGACCGGCTGGCGCTTTCTTT. Translation: CSVFGPAGAFF. The chain is built from TRBV29-1 and TRBJ1-1, with D hard to call. CDR3 length: 11 amino acids. Trimming left V 6 bases short and J 11 bases short, with 16 bases between. Germline-derived CDR1 and CDR2 are SQVTM and ANQGSEA.

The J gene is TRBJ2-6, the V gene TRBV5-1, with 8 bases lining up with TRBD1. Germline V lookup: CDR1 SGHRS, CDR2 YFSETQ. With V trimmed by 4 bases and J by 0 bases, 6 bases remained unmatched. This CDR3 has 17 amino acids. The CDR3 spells CASSPGTGYSGANVLTF. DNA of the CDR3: TGCGCCAGCAGCCCTGGGACAGGCTACTCTGGGGCCAACGTCCTGACTTTC.

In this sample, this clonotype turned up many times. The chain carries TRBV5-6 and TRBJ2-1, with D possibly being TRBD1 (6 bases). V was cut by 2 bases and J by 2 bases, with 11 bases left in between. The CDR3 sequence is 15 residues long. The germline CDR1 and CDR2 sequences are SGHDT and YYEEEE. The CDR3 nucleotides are TGTGCCAGCAGCTTCAGGACAGTGACCTACAATGAGCAGTTCTTC. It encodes CASSFRTVTYNEQFF. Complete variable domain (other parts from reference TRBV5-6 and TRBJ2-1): DAGVTQSPTHLIKTRGQQVTLRCSPKSGHDTVSWYQQALGQGPQFIFQYYEEEERQRGNFPDRFSGHQFPNYSSELNVNALLLGDSALYLCASSFRTVTYNEQFFGPGTRLTVL.

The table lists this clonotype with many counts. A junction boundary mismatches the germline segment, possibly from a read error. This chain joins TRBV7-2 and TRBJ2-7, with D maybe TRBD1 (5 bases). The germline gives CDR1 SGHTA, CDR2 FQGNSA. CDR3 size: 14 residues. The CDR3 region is CASSSLPINRLSSF. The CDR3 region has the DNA TGTGCCAGCAGCTCTCTACCCATCAACAGGCTGTCATCCTTC.

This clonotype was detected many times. The CDR3 DNA sequence: TGTGCCAGCAGTTTCTTTGGAAAGAACACTGAAGCTTTCTTT. Amino acids: CASSFFGKNTEAFF. The chain carries TRBV12-3 or TRBV12-4 and TRBJ1-1; D not certain. The CDR3 consists of 14 residues. Trimming took off 3 bases at V and 1 base at J, with 9 bases between the two ends.

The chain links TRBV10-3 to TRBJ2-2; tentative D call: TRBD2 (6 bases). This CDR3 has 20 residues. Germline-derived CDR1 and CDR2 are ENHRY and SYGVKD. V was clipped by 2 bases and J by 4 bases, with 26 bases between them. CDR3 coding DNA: TGTGCCATCAGTGAGAATTATTTCATTCGGCGGGAATCGTCCACCGGGGAGCTGTTTTTT. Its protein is CAISENYFIRRESSTGELFF.